This T cell receptor (beta chain) was sequenced in a study of cytomegalovirus exposure and HLA in healthy donors. Trimming cost V 8 bases and J 4 bases, with 20 bases left between them. CDR3 length equals 15 residues. Germline V gene data show CDR1 as MDHEN and CDR2 as SYDVKM. Profiling relied on immunoSEQ multiplex PCR, and the TCRdb table lists in-frame clones only, not all of them. Of about 400,000 clones in the sample, just over 85% were seen once. Sequenced input: PBMCs. This TCR derives from a woman aged 18-29 years in good health and CMV-seronegative. The V call is TRBV28, the J call TRBJ1-2, with TRBD1 as a possible D gene (6 bases). CDR3 nucleotides: TGTGCCAGCCGATCAGGAGAGGGGGAGAGCTATGGCTACACCTTC. Its protein product is CASRSGEGESYGYTF.